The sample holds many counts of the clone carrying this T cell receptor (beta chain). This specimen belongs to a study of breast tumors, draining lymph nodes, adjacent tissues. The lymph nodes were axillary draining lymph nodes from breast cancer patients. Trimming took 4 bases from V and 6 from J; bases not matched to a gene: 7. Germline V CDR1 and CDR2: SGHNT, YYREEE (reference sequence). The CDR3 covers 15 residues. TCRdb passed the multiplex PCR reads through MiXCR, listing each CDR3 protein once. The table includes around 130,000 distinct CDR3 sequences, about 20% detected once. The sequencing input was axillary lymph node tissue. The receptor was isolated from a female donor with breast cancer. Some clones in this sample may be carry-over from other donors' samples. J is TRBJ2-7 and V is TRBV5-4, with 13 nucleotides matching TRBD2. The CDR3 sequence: CASSPTSGRAPEQYF. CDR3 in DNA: TGTGCCAGCAGCCCAACTAGCGGGAGGGCCCCCGAGCAGTACTTC.